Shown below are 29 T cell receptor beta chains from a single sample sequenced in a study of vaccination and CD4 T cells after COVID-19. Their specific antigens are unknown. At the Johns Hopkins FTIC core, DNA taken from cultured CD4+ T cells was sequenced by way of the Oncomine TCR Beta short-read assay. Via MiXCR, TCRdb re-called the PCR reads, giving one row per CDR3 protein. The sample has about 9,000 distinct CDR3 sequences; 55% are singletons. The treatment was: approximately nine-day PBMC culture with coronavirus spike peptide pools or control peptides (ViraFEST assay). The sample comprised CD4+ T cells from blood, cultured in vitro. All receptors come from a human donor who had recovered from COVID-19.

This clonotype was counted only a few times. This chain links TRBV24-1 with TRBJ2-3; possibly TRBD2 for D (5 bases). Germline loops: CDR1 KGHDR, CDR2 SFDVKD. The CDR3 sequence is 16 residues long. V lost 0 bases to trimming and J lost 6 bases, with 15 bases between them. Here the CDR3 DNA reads TGTGCCACCAGTGATTTGTCCAGCGGAGAGGTGGATACGCAGTATTTT. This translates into CATSDLSSGEVDTQYF.

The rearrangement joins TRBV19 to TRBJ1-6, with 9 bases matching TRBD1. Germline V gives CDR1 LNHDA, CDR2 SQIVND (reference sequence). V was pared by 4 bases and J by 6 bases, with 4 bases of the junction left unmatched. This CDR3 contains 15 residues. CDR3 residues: CASSKETGGNSPLHF. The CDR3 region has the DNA TGTGCCAGTAGTAAGGAGACAGGGGGTAATTCACCCCTCCACTTT. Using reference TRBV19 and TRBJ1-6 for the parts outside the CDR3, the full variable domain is DGGITQSPKYLFRKEGQNVTLSCEQNLNHDAMYWYRQDPGQGLRLIYYSQIVNDFQKGDIAEGYSVSREKKESFPLTVTSAQKNPTAFYLCASSKETGGNSPLHFGNGTRLTVT.

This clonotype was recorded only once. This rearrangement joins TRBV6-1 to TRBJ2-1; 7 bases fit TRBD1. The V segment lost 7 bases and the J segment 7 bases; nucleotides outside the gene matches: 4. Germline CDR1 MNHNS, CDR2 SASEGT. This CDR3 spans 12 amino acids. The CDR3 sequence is CASTDRQNEQFF. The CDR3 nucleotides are TGTGCCAGCACGGACAGGCAAAATGAGCAGTTCTTC.

CDR3 region: CASSARQGYNEQFF. CDR3 bases: TGTGCCAGCAGTGCTAGACAGGGCTACAATGAGCAGTTCTTC. The chain joins TRBV6-1 to TRBJ2-1; 7 bases match TRBD1. Germline V gene lookup returns CDR1 MNHNS and CDR2 SASEGT. The J segment lost 3 bases and the V segment lost 4 bases, leaving 3 bases of the junction unmatched. CDR3 length equals 14 residues.

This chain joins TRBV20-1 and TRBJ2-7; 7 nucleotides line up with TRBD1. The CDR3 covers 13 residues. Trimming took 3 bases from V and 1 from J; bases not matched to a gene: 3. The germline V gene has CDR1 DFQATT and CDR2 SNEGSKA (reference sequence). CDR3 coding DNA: TGCAGTGCTAGTTCAGGGGGTTCCTACGAGCAGTACTTC. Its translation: CSASSGGSYEQYF.

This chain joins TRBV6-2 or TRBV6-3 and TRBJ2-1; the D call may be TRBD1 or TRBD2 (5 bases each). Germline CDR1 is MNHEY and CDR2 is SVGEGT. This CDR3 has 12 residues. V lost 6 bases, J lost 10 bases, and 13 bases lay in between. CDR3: CASSQGTPEQFF. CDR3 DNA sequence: TGTGCCAGCAGCCAAGGGACGCCCGAGCAGTTCTTC.

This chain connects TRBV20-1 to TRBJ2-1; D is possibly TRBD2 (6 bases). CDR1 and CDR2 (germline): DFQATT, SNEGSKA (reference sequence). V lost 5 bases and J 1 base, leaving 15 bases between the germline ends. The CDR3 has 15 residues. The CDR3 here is CSAVGGGLSYNEQFF. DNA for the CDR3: TGCAGTGCTGTCGGGGGAGGTTTATCCTACAATGAGCAGTTCTTC.

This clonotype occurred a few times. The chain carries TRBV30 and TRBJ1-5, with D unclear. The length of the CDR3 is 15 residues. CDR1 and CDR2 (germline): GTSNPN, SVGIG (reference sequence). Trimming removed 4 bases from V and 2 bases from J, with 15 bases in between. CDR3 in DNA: TGTGCCTGGACGCTGCGTGGCGGACGCAATCAGCCCCAGCATTTT. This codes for CAWTLRGGRNQPQHF.

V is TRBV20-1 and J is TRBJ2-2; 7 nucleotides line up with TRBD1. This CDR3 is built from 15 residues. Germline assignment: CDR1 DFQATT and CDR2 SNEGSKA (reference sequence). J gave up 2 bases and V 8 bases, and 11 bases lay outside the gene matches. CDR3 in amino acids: CSTRDSRLNTGELFF. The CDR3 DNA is TGCAGTACTCGGGACAGCCGACTCAACACCGGGGAGCTGTTTTTT.

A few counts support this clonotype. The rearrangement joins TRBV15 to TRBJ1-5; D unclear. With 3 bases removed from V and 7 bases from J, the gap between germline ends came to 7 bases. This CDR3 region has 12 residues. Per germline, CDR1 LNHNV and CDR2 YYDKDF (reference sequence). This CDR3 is CATSRHSQPQHF. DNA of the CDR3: TGTGCCACCAGCAGGCATTCCCAGCCCCAGCATTTT.

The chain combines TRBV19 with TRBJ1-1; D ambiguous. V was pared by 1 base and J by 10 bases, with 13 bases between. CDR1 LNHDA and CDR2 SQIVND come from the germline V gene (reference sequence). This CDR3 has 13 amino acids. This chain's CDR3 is CASSIASKWGAFF. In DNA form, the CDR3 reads TGTGCCAGTAGTATAGCATCAAAATGGGGAGCTTTCTTT. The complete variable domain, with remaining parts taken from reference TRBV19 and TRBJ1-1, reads DGGITQSPKYLFRKEGQNVTLSCEQNLNHDAMYWYRQDPGQGLRLIYYSQIVNDFQKGDIAEGYSVSREKKESFPLTVTSAQKNPTAFYLCASSIASKWGAFFGQGTRLTVV.

The CDR3 DNA follows: TGCGCCAGCAGTGAGTCTGCGGCAGGGCAAGAGACCCAGTACTTC. It is translated as CASSESAAGQETQYF. V and J are TRBV10-1 and TRBJ2-5, with D possibly being TRBD1 (5 bases). The CDR3 loop spans 15 amino acids. Trimming cost V 0 bases and J 2 bases, with 10 bases left between them. CDR1 is WNHNN, CDR2 SYGVQD, per germline (reference sequence).

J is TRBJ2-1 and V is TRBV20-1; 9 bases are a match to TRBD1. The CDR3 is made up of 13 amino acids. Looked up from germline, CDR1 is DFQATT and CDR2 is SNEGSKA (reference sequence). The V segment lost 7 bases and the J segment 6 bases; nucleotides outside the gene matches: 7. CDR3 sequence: CSVTGGAFNEQFF. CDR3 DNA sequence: TGCAGTGTAACAGGGGGCGCGTTCAATGAGCAGTTCTTC.

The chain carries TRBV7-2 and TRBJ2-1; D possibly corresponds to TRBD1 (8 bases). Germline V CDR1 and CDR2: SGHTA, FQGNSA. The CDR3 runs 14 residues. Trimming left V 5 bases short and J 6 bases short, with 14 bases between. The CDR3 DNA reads TGTGCCAGCAGCGTACAGGGGGGGGCCAATGAGCAGTTCTTC. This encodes CASSVQGGANEQFF.

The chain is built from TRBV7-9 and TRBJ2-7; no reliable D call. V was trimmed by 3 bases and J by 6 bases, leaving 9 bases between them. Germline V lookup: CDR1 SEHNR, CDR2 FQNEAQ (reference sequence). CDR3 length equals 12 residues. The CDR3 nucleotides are TGTGCCAGCAGCTTCGGATATCGCGAGCAGTACTTC. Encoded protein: CASSFGYREQYF.

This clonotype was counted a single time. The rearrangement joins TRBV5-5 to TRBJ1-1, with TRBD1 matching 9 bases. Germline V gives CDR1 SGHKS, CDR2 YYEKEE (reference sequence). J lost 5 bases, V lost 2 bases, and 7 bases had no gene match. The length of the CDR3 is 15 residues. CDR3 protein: CASSFSGTGRTEAFF. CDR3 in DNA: TGTGCCAGCAGCTTCTCCGGGACAGGGAGGACTGAAGCTTTCTTT.

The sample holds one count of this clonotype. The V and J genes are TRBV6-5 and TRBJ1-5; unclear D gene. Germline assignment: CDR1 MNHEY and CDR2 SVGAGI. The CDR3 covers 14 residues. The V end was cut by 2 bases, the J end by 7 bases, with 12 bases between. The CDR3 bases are TGTGCCAGCAGTTACGATAGGGTTTCCCAGCCCCAGCATTTT. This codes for CASSYDRVSQPQHF.

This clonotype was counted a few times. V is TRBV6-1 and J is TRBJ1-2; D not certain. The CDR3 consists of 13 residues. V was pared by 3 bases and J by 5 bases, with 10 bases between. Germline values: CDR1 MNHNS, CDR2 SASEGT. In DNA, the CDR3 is TGTGCCAGCAGTGAGAACACGTTTTATGGCTACACCTTC. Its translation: CASSENTFYGYTF.

CDR3 bases: TGTGCCAGCAGCCACCGGGACAGGGGGAGATCCGAGCAGTACTTC. It is translated as CASSHRDRGRSEQYF. The chain employs TRBV11-2 and TRBJ2-7; 11 bases map to TRBD1. After removal of 5 bases from V and 6 bases from J, the junction contained 9 bases not matched to a gene. CDR1 is SGHAT and CDR2 is FQNNGV in the germline V gene. The CDR3 length is 15 residues.

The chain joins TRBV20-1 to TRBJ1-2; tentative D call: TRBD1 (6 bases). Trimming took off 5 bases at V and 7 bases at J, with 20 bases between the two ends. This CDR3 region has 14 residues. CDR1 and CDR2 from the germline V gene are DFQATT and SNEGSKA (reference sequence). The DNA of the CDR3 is TGCAGTGCTCAGGAACAGGGAGCCGCGGGTGGCTACACCTTC. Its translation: CSAQEQGAAGGYTF.

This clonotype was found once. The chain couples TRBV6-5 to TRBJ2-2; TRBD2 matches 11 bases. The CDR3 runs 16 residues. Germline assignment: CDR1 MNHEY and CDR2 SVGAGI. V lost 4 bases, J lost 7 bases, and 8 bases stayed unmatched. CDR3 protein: CASSSIAGGPSGELFF. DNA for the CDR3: TGTGCCAGCAGTTCCATAGCGGGGGGGCCAAGCGGGGAGCTGTTTTTT.

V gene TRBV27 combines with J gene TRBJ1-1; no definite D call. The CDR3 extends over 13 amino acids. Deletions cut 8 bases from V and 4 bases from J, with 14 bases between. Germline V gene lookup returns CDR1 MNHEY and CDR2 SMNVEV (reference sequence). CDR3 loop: CASGTSLVTEAFF. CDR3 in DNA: TGTGCCAGCGGTACCTCATTGGTCACTGAAGCTTTCTTT.

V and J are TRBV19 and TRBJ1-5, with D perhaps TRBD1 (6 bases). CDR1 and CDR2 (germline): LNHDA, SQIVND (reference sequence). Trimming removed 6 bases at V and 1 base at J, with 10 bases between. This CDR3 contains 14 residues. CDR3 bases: TGTGCCAGTAGCGACCAGGGGAGCAATCAGCCCCAGCATTTT. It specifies CASSDQGSNQPQHF.

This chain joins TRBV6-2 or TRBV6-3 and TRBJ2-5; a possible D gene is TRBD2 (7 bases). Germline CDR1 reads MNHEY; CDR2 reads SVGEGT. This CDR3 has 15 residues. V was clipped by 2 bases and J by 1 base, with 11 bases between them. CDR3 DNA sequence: TGTGCCAGCAGTTACGGGGGGGGCCCCCAAGAGACCCAGTACTTC. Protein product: CASSYGGGPQETQYF.

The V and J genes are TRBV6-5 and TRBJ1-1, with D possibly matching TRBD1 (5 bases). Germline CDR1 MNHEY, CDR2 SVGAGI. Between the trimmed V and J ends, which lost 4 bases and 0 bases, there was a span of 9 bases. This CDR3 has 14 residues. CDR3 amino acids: CASSSDSLNTEAFF. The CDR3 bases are TGTGCCAGCAGTTCAGACAGCTTGAACACTGAAGCTTTCTTT.

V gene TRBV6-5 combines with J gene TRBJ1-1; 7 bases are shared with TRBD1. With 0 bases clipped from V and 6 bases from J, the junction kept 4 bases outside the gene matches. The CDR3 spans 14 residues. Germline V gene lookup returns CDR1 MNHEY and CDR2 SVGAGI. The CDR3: CASSYSYRGPEAFF. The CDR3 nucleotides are TGTGCCAGCAGTTACTCGTACAGGGGCCCTGAAGCTTTCTTT.

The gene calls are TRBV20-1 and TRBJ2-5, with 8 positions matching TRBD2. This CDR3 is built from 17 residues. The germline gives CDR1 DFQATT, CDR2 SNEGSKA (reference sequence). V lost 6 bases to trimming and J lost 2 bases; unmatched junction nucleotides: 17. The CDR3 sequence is CSAIYGAGVWRQETQYF. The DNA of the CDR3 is TGCAGTGCAATTTACGGAGCGGGAGTGTGGAGACAAGAGACCCAGTACTTC.

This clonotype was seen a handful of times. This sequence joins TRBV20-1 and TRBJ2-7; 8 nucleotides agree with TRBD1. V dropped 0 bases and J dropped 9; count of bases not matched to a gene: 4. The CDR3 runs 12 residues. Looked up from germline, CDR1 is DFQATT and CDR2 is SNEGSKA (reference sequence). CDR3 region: CSARDRGQGQYF. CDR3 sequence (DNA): TGCAGTGCTAGAGATCGTGGACAGGGGCAGTACTTC.

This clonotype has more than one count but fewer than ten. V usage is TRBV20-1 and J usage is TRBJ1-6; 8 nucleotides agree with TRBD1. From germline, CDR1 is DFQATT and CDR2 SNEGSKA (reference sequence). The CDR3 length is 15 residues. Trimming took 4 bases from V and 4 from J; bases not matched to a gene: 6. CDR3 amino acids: CSAKTGGGYNSPLHF. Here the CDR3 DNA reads TGCAGTGCTAAAACAGGGGGAGGTTATAATTCACCCCTCCACTTT.